This T cell receptor (beta chain) stems from a study of OX40 agonist ivuxolimab in advanced cancers. V shed 7 bases and J 2 bases; nucleotides not matched to a gene: 5. This CDR3 is built from 14 residues. Germline CDR1 is MNHEY and CDR2 is SVGAGI. TCRdb keeps only in-frame clones here, not all; method: immunoSEQ multiplex PCR. Of 90,000 to 130,000 clones detected, 89% appear once; the ten largest clones hold about 0.3%. The TCR comes from an adult with an advanced solid tumor such as melanoma, head and neck, liver or kidney cancer. The material was CD4+ or CD8+ T cells sorted from blood, obtained in a trial of the OX40 agonist ivuxolimab. The J gene is TRBJ1-2, the V gene TRBV6-5, with TRBD1 identical over 9 bases. CDR3 region: CASNRDRANYGYTF. DNA for the CDR3: TGTGCCAGCAACCGGGACAGGGCGAACTATGGCTACACCTTC.